One sample yielded the 13 T cell receptor beta chains listed below, sequenced in a study of blood T cell repertoires in COVID-19. Libraries were prepared by immunoSEQ multiplex PCR; TCRdb keeps only in-frame clonotypes and omits some of them. The table shows about 390,000 clones, with roughly 86% occurring only once. The source material was peripheral blood. These receptor sequences come from a woman aged 55-75 years with COVID-19, enrolled during active disease.

This chain connects TRBV18 to TRBJ2-1; the D gene is possibly TRBD1 (5 bases). This CDR3 region has 15 residues. The germline V gene encodes CDR1 KGHSH and CDR2 LQKENI. Deletions cut 6 bases from V and 0 bases from J, with 12 bases between. The DNA of the CDR3 is TGTGCCAGCTCGAGGAGACAGCACTCCTACAATGAGCAGTTCTTC. This translates into CASSRRQHSYNEQFF. Based on the CDR3 plus reference TRBV18 and TRBJ2-1, the full variable domain is NAGVMQNPRHLVRRRGQEARLRCSPMKGHSHVYWYRQLPEEGLKFMVYLQKENIIDESGMPKERFSAEFPKEGPSILRIQQVVRGDSAAYFCASSRRQHSYNEQFFGPGTRLTVL.

J is TRBJ2-1 and V is TRBV5-6, with TRBD1 matching 7 bases. This CDR3 spans 17 amino acids. Germline CDR1 SGHDT, CDR2 YYEEEE. V lost 4 bases to trimming and J lost 0 bases; unmatched junction nucleotides: 10. The CDR3 DNA is TGTGCCAGCAGCCGTTCTGCCGCAGGGGGCTCCTACAATGAGCAGTTCTTC. The encoded protein is CASSRSAAGGSYNEQFF.

This clone appeared a single time. The chain has TRBV28 and TRBJ2-4; maybe TRBD2 (7 bases). V was cut by 10 bases and J by 0 bases, with 22 bases left in between. The germline gives CDR1 MDHEN, CDR2 SYDVKM. The CDR3 contains 17 residues. This CDR3 is CATRGSAGAKAKNIQYF. Written as DNA, the CDR3 is TGTGCCACGCGAGGGTCGGCGGGGGCTAAAGCCAAAAACATTCAGTACTTC.

A few counts support this clone. The V gene is TRBV6-6, the J gene TRBJ2-1, with TRBD2 matching 8 bases. Trimming cost V 7 bases and J 15 bases; bases outside gene matches: 17. CDR3 length equals 14 residues. The germline CDR1 and CDR2 sequences are MNHNY and SVGAGI (reference sequence). CDR3 DNA: TGTGCCAGCACCCTAGACGGGGGGGGCGCTGGCCTGTTCTTC. The encoded protein is CASTLDGGGAGLFF.

The rearrangement uses TRBV6-5 and TRBJ1-6; possible D gene TRBD1, 5 bases. Germline CDR1 is MNHEY and CDR2 is SVGAGI. Between the trimmed V and J ends, which lost 6 bases and 5 bases, there was a span of 8 bases. This CDR3 contains 13 residues. The CDR3 DNA sequence: TGTGCCAGCAGCAGACAGCATAATTCACCCCTCCACTTT. Amino acid sequence: CASSRQHNSPLHF.

About this clone itself: At the DNA level, this CDR3 is encoded by other sequences in the same sample as well. V usage is TRBV5-1 and J usage is TRBJ2-7, with 9 bases fitting TRBD1. Germline values: CDR1 SGHRS, CDR2 YFSETQ. The CDR3 is 14 residues long. After removal of 0 bases from V and 4 bases from J, the junction contained 2 bases not matched to a gene. The CDR3 DNA follows: TGCGCCAGCAGCTTGGGACAGGGGGGGTACGAGCAGTACTTC. The encoded protein is CASSLGQGGYEQYF.

V gene TRBV18 combines with J gene TRBJ2-7; the match to TRBD1 covers 7 bases. From germline, CDR1 is KGHSH and CDR2 LQKENI. The J segment lost 0 bases and the V segment lost 0 bases, leaving 5 bases of the junction unmatched. The CDR3 is made up of 16 amino acids. Here the CDR3 DNA reads TGTGCCAGCTCACCACCTTCAGGGGGAGACTCCTACGAGCAGTACTTC. Translated, it gives CASSPPSGGDSYEQYF.

The count of this clone is one. The rearrangement joins TRBV3-1 (or the pseudogene TRBV3-2) to TRBJ2-5; possible D gene TRBD2, 5 bases. V gave up 4 bases and J gave up 5 bases, with 23 bases separating them. The CDR3 has 17 amino acids. Germline lookup yields CDR1 LGHDT and CDR2 YNNKEL (reference sequence). The chain's CDR3 is CASSPKRSATQRETQYF. CDR3 DNA: TGTGCCAGCAGCCCCAAAAGGTCTGCAACCCAGCGGGAGACCCAGTACTTC.

V usage is TRBV7-2 and J usage is TRBJ1-3; D might be TRBD1 (6 bases). This CDR3 has 15 residues. Germline CDR1 and CDR2: SGHTA and FQGNSA. Trimming stripped 5 bases from V and 4 bases from J, with 15 bases between. The CDR3 coding sequence is TGTGCCAGCAGCACCCCGGTAGGGGGAGGAAACACCATATATTTT. Amino acids: CASSTPVGGGNTIYF.

The CDR3 DNA follows: TGTGCCATCAGTGAGAGGCCTAGCGGCACAGATACGCAGTATTTT. Protein product: CAISERPSGTDTQYF. The chain carries TRBV10-3 and TRBJ2-3; possible D gene TRBD2, 6 bases. CDR3 length equals 15 residues. Germline V gives CDR1 ENHRY, CDR2 SYGVKD. V was clipped by 2 bases and J by 1 base, with 10 bases between them.

For the CDR3, the DNA is TGTGCCAGCAGCTTGCGTGTTTCTCAGCCCCAGCATTTT. Translation gives CASSLRVSQPQHF. V usage is TRBV11-2 and J usage is TRBJ1-5; D is unclear. CDR3 size: 13 residues. V gave up 3 bases and J gave up 6 bases, with 9 bases separating them. Per germline, CDR1 SGHAT and CDR2 FQNNGV.

The chain uses TRBV6-1 and TRBJ1-5; possibly TRBD1 for D (5 bases). CDR3 length equals 19 residues. The germline V gene encodes CDR1 MNHNS and CDR2 SASEGT. Trimming took 2 bases from V and 1 from J, leaving 21 bases between them. The CDR3: CASSEPPGGMMGSNQPQHF. Here the CDR3 DNA reads TGTGCCAGCAGTGAACCACCCGGGGGAATGATGGGAAGCAATCAGCCCCAGCATTTT.

This clone appeared a single time. The chain has TRBV7-2 and TRBJ2-5; 9 bases align to TRBD1. Trimming cost V 5 bases and J 4 bases; bases outside gene matches: 5. This CDR3 spans 14 amino acids. Looked up from germline, CDR1 is SGHTA and CDR2 is FQGNSA. CDR3 coding DNA: TGTGCCAGCAGCCTGGACAGGGGCGTAGAGACCCAGTACTTC. Translated, it gives CASSLDRGVETQYF.